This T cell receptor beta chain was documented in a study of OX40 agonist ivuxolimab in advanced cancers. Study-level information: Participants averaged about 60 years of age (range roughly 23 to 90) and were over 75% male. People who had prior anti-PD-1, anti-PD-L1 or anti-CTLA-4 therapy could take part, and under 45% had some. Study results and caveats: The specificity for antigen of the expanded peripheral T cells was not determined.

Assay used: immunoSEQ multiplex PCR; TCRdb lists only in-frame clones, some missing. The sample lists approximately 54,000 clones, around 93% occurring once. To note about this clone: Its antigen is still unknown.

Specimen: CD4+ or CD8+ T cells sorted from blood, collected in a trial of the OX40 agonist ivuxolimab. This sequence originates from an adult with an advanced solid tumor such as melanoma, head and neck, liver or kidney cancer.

The CDR3 region is CASSLITTSANEQFF. The CDR3 coding sequence is TGTGCCAGCAGTTTGATCACTACCTCTGCCAATGAGCAGTTCTTC. This chain uses TRBV28 with TRBJ2-1; D unclear. This CDR3 has 15 amino acids. V lost 3 bases to trimming and J lost 6 bases, with 15 bases between them. CDR1 is MDHEN and CDR2 is SYDVKM in the germline V gene.